The present T cell receptor (beta chain) was sequenced within a study of shared clonotypes between healthy human individuals. Overall study context: CD4 naive and CD4 memory each took three plates per donor, while CD8 naive took two and CD8 memory one.

It was CD45RO-negative cells, positively selected for CCR7, that made up naive CD8 cells, with terminally differentiated effector memory CD45RA+ cells excluded. Donors were healthy HIV-negative adults without recently reported acute infections or vaccinations. The CDR3 loop spans 15 amino acids. Trimming cost V 3 bases and J 4 bases; bases outside gene matches: 4. CDR1 and CDR2 (germline): MGHRA, YSYEKL. Sequenced by immunoSEQ multiplex PCR; TCRdb stores in-frame clones only, minus some. This sample has some 2.1 million clones, with approximately 92% found just once. Study-wide results and limits: Four donors had 5% to 6.5% of their naive CD4 clonotypes in common.

Concerning this clone: What it recognizes is unknown. At the DNA level, this CDR3 is encoded by other sequences in the same sample as well.

Sequencing was performed on naive CD8+ T cells from PBMCs. This clonotype was obtained from a young man in good health. Some clones in this sample may be carry-over from other donors' samples. The chain carries TRBV4-1 and TRBJ1-3, with 9 bases fitting TRBD1. CDR3 region: CASSQGQGLGNTIYF. The CDR3 DNA is TGCGCCAGCAGCCAGGGACAGGGCCTCGGAAACACCATATATTTT.